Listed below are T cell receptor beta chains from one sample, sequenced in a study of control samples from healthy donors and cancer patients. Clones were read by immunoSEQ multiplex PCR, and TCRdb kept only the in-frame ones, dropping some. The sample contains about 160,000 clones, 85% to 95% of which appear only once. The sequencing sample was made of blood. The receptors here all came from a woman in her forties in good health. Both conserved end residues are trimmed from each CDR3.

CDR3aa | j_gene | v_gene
ASSLNSPLH | TRBJ1-6 | TRBV12-3/TRBV12-4
ASSQRSRGDGYT | TRBJ1-2 | TRBV3-1/TRBV3-2
ASSISDIETQY | TRBJ2-5 | TRBV5-1
ASSWGHPREQY | TRBJ2-7 | TRBV6-5
ASSLERQDSYNEQF | TRBJ2-1 | TRBV5-4
ASSLVLAGPGHEQY | TRBJ2-7 | TRBV5-1
ASSLGQGAYSNEKLF | TRBJ1-4 | TRBV7-9
ASSLDHSSSYNSPLH | TRBJ1-6 | TRBV11-2
ASSPGIRETQY | TRBJ2-5 | TRBV5-1
ASSPGLDSGNTIY | TRBJ1-3 | TRBV18
ASSLGTGPNYGYT | TRBJ1-2 | TRBV7-2
ASSQQGGQRETQY | TRBJ2-3 | TRBV4-3
AWSVEDRGLGAF | TRBJ1-1 | TRBV30
ASSLAGQGETDTQY | TRBJ2-3 | TRBV7-9
ATSRDTFNEQF | TRBJ2-1 | TRBV15
ASAGRGGSSYNEQF | TRBJ2-1 | TRBV7-9
ASSGTGVGEAF | TRBJ1-1 | TRBV9
ASSQESGYNSPLH | TRBJ1-6 | TRBV4-3
SVESGFMSGANVLT | TRBJ2-6 | TRBV29-1
ARGVEGWGQNRGQTYEQY | TRBJ2-7 | TRBV3-1/TRBV3-2
ASSYLDKTYEQY | TRBJ2-7 | TRBV6-2/TRBV6-3
SYTVVNTQY | TRBJ2-3 | TRBV20-1
ASSTQGQPANYGYT | TRBJ1-2 | TRBV7-2
ASSPGVGQEKLF | TRBJ1-4 | TRBV18
ASSQDRSTSGGTGTQY | TRBJ2-5 | TRBV4-2
ASSPTANTDTQY | TRBJ2-3 | TRBV5-1
ASSYGSKGTEAF | TRBJ1-1 | TRBV6-5
SAQTSGLSYEQY | TRBJ2-7 | TRBV29-1
ASSLGGGSYNEQF | TRBJ2-1 | TRBV5-1
ASSPGLEVDTQY | TRBJ2-3 | TRBV5-1
ASNSRGEKLF | TRBJ1-4 | TRBV25-1
ASSSPGQGSYEQY | TRBJ2-7 | TRBV7-9
ASSLRDGRSGYT | TRBJ1-2 | TRBV27
ASSPETPSPHGYT | TRBJ1-2 | TRBV4-3
ASSVRANLNTEAF | TRBJ1-1 | TRBV9
ASSIPGTGFGYT | TRBJ1-2 | TRBV11-2
ASSYSGQAGGELF | TRBJ2-2 | TRBV6-2/TRBV6-3
ATSLLTEAF | TRBJ1-1 | TRBV5-4
ASSDVAGVPF | TRBJ2-1 | TRBV6-4
ASSDNYGTGGTGELF | TRBJ2-2 | TRBV6-4
ASSVMDRGNYGYT | TRBJ1-2 | TRBV21-1
ASREADTEAF | TRBJ1-1 | TRBV6-1
ASSATGGTEAF | TRBJ1-1 | TRBV19
ASSKSELYGYT | TRBJ1-2 | TRBV19
ASRGRGQGAVQPQH | TRBJ1-5 | TRBV28
ASSLGGQGVTGYT | TRBJ1-2 | TRBV7-9
ASSIPGTGRNQPQH | TRBJ1-5 | TRBV19
ASSQERAGGVYEQY | TRBJ2-7 | TRBV4-1
ASRGVTNSPLH | TRBJ1-6 | TRBV3-1/TRBV3-2
ASSQDRGQGGAGTQY | TRBJ2-5 | TRBV4-1
ASSLSRATEAF | TRBJ1-1 | TRBV12-3/TRBV12-4
ASSAIRGGTTEAF | TRBJ1-1 | TRBV6-2/TRBV6-3
ASTFGTGYGYT | TRBJ1-2 | TRBV19
ASSQGLLVGETQY | TRBJ2-5 | TRBV14
ASSYPAGGRLNEQF | TRBJ2-1 | TRBV6-2/TRBV6-3
ASSVTLRPDYNEQF | TRBJ2-1 | TRBV9
SVRGGNRGPSAGNTIY | TRBJ1-3 | TRBV29-1
ASSSGVGTGGSVGYGYT | TRBJ1-2 | TRBV28
ASTIQHNEKLF | TRBJ1-4 | TRBV19